This T cell receptor beta chain is drawn from a study of blood T cells in healthy people across ages (dated by TCRdb to between 2015 and 2017). Concerning the study at large: In model experiments, template switching captured about one uniquely barcoded TCR beta cDNA molecule for every two T cells. To avoid experimental bias, donors of different ages were spread randomly across the sequencing lanes. The donors were divided into four age groups: young (average approximately 17 years), middle-aged (over 35), aged (around 67) and long-lived (82). The study analyzed two additional independent replicas of 1 million unique cDNA reads from the same blood draw for two donors, one aged 18 to 29 and one aged 80 or older. To track age-related changes in TCR beta repertoire diversity, the study relied on deep sequencing normalized with unique cDNA molecular identifiers. Overall results and qualifications from the work: Compared with the aged group, the long-lived group had more naive CD4+ T cells, fewer expanded clones and increased TCR diversity, suggesting age selection. Total diversity estimates from one million sequenced T cells were considered lower bounds and underestimates. Because donor CMV infection status was unknown, age-related changes in expanded clonotypes were potentially confounded. Because profiling used bulk unsorted PBMCs, naive and antigen-experienced compartments could not be compared conclusively. As age increased, observed TCR beta diversity per million T cells dropped in a roughly linear way, and a significant reduction was already evident by age 40. Observed TCR beta diversity correlated strongly with the percentage of naive T cells measured by flow cytometry.

Inclusive of the bounding cysteine and phenylalanine, the CDR3 is 12 residues long. The sequence is cut down to CDR3 DNA, 36 bases in frame from base 1. The germline V gene (reference sequence) gives CDR1 as DFQATT and CDR2 as SNEGSKA. V sheds 3 bases and J sheds 7 bases, leaving 12 bases between their ends. The approximately 40 donors, aged about 6 to 100 years, were systemically healthy Caucasian individuals from Russia. About 9.6 milliliters of peripheral blood were collected from each donor into EDTA-treated Vacutainer tubes. PBMCs were isolated by Ficoll-Paque density-gradient centrifugation, with at least 7 million obtained per sample. Total RNA was extracted from PBMCs with Trizol reagent, with at least 6 micrograms obtained per sample. The percentages of naive CD45RAhigh/CD27high T cells were determined by flow cytometry on a PBMC aliquot from every donor. This clonotype was observed at least ten times. Its antigen remains undetermined. Base qualities were left out, and no much larger clone turns up one base away.

Library generation was performed with 5' RACE. The instrument was an Illumina HiSeq 2500. The second PCR ran for roughly 7 to 12 cycles and used a J-beta primer mix along with a sample-barcoded 5' primer. A unique molecular identifier was introduced onto each TCR beta cDNA molecule by a template-switch 5' adaptor carrying 12 random nucleotides. At least 3 million CDR3-containing paired-end reads were obtained from each sample. All of the RNA was converted into first-strand cDNA using the Mint cDNA synthesis kit, with a TRBC-specific oligonucleotide serving as the primer. Following uracil-DNA glycosylase treatment, all cDNA underwent a first 18-cycle PCR with the universal primers M1SS and BC2_uni_R. As for how the authors treated the data: For normalization, 1 million high-quality reads, each with a distinct molecular identifier, were randomly selected from each sample. Reads with shared molecular identifiers were discarded instead of being binned into consensus sequences. MiTCR, set to a Q25 quality threshold and the strictest error-elimination algorithm, was used for CDR3 identification, clonotype clustering and error correction. A nonparametric unseen species model using Euler transformation provided a lower-bound estimate of total TCR beta diversity. TCRdb ran its own pipeline on the public reads, namely fastp trimming at Q25 and MiXCR clone calling, and kept in-frame beta chains. Rows with one shared CDR3 protein collapse into an entry with the most common genes and DNA. The V and J calls were not made by the authors but by TCRdb's processing. The sample yields hundreds of thousands of distinct CDR3 sequences; approximately 29% were counted once. The leading ten clones occupy 15% to 19% of the sample.

The origin of this receptor is a woman older than 75 in good health. Donor details come from another sample of the same person, matched by shared clones. This sequence uses TRBV20-1 and TRBJ1-2, with the D gene not confidently named. The sequenced material came from blood. Read as DNA, the sequence is TGCAGTGCTAGCCAGGCCTGGGGTGGCTACACCTTC. The resulting protein is CSASQAWGGYTF.